This T cell receptor beta chain was recorded in a study of persistence of HIV-infected CD4 T cells. Study-wide results and caveats: TCR oligoclonality correlated with proviral oligoclonality in the same sorted populations.

This was the immunoSEQ version 4 assay in survey mode. Produced via immunoSEQ multiplex PCR; TCRdb's table is partial and in-frame only. The sample lists roughly 41,000 clones; around 80% were seen once. Stimulation used 10 ug/mL lysate from CMV-infected fibroblasts. Memory cells lacking CD40L and CD69 with high CD45RO were sorted. This clone was found a few times. No antigen is known for it. The sequencing used CD4+ T cells sorted from PBMCs after 18-hour stimulation, collected from a patient who received antiretroviral therapy. The clonotype originates from an adult man with HIV who was CMV-seropositive.

The CDR3 DNA follows: TGTGCCAGCTCACGGACCGAGTACAATGAGCAGTTCTTC. Its translation is CASSRTEYNEQFF. This rearrangement joins TRBV18 to TRBJ2-1; D is unresolved. The CDR3 has 13 residues. Looked up from germline, CDR1 is KGHSH and CDR2 is LQKENI. The V end lost 4 bases, the J end lost 4 bases, and 8 bases lay between the germline ends.